This record looks at one T cell receptor beta chain sequence and its context. Its matching antigen is unknown. CDR1 is MNHEY and CDR2 is SMNVEV in the germline V gene (reference sequence). Trimming pared 0 bases from V and 4 bases from J, leaving 12 bases between. This CDR3 is built from 15 residues. The study reverse transcribed the entire isolated RNA, so it sequenced expressed TCRB transcripts. The table came from immunoSEQ multiplex PCR; TCRdb's copy has only in-frame clones and leaves some out. The table records about 620,000 clones, around 15% of them present only once. This record comes from a study of beta chain features in type 1 diabetes. Study-wide results and limits: Researchers could not determine here whether HLA type influences TCRB rearrangement. Type 1 diabetes patients had moderately but significantly shorter TCRB CDR3s in all four CD4+ subsets.

Blood was drawn once from each donor into heparinised tubes. The draws averaged about 110 mL. The sequenced sample was naive CD4+ T cells from blood. The sequence was collected from a man younger than 35 in good health. The chain combines TRBV27 with TRBJ1-2; D perhaps matches TRBD1 (6 bases). The CDR3 DNA follows: TGTGCCAGCAGTTTATCCCTCCAGGGGAGCTATGGCTACACCTTC. The encoded protein is CASSLSLQGSYGYTF.